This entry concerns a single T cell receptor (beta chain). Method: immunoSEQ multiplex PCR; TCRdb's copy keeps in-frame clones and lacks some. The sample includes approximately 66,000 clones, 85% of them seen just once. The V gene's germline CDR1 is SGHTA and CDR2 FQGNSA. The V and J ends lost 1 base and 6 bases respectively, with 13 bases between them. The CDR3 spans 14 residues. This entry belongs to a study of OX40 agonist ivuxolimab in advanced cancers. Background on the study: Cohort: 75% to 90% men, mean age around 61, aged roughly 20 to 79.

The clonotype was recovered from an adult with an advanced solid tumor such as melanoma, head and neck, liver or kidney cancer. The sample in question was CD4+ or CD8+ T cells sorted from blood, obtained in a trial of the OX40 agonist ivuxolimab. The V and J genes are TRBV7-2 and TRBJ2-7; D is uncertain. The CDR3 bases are TGTGCCAGCAGCTTAGTGGCCCGCACGAGCGAGCAGTACTTC. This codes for CASSLVARTSEQYF.